The 2 T cell receptor beta chains in this list originate from one sample, sequenced in a study of siplizumab effects on memory and regulatory T cells. It was at 37°C and for less than seven days that the mixed lymphocyte reaction cells were cocultured. The assay was immunoSEQ multiplex PCR, and TCRdb's table has in-frame clones only and misses some. The sample lists around 7,400 clones, about 35% occurring once. The antigens of these receptors remain unknown. Sequencing used CFSE-low (dividing) CD8+ T cells sorted from an allogeneic mixed lymphocyte reaction. Receptors were obtained from a human donor in good health; the cells came from an allogeneic mixed lymphocyte reaction.

By frequency in the sample, this clone is medium-sized. This chain uses TRBV4-1 with TRBJ1-1; 8 positions match TRBD1. J gave up 1 base and V 3 bases, and 4 bases lay outside the gene matches. The germline V gene has CDR1 MGHRA and CDR2 YSYEKL. The CDR3 length is 15 residues. CDR3 in amino acids: CASSHHGQGNTEAFF. The CDR3 DNA reads as TGCGCCAGCAGCCACCACGGACAGGGGAACACTGAAGCTTTCTTT.

The J gene is TRBJ2-2, the V gene TRBV13; 9 nucleotides agree with TRBD2. Germline V gives CDR1 PRHDT, CDR2 FYEKMQ (reference sequence). The CDR3 is 16 residues long. V shed 4 bases and J 5 bases; nucleotides not matched to a gene: 8. The CDR3 protein is CASSSDRLAGTGELFF. The CDR3, as DNA: TGTGCCAGCAGCTCGGACCGGCTAGCGGGAACCGGGGAGCTGTTTTTT.